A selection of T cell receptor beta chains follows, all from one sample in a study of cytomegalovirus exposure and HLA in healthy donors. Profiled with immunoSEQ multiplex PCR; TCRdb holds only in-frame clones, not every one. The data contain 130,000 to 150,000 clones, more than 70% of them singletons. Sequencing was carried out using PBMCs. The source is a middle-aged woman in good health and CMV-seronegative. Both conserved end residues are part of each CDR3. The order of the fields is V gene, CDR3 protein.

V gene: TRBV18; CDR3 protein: CASSPMTGLGNTIYF
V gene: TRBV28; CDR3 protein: CASSLGGVSYEQYF
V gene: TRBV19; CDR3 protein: CASSIGAEFYGYTF
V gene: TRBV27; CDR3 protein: CASSLRGDRASNQPQHF
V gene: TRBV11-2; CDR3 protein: CASSLDVAGRGYTF
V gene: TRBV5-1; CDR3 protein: CASSPGGWANTEAFF
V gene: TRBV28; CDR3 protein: CASTPRQGKTGELFF
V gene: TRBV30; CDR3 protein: CAWNQGTGRYEQYF
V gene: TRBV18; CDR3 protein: CASSPRDRMNTEAFF
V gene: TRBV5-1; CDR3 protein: CASSLFGGGSDTQYF
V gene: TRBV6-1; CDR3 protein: CASRGEYTQYF
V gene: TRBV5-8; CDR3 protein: CASSWGHYSGNTIYF
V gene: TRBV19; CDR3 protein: CASSMGRQGSNEKLFF
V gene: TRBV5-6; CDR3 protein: CASSLNRLTGPQHF
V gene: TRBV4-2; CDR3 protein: CASSQGLGFVPDIQYF
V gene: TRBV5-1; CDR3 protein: CASSLAGGRTSGDEQFF
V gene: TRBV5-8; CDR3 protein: CASSPGQGEPGANVLTF
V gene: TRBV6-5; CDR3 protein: CASSGGGRNQPQHF
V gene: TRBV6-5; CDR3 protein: CASRELAGSEQYF
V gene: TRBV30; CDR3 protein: CAWKLTGWTYEQYF
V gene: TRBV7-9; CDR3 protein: CASSLDRVQYF
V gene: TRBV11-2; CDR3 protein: CGEGGETQYF
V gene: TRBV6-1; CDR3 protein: CASSLDRNYGYTF
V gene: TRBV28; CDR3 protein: CASSPLYNTVNYGYTF
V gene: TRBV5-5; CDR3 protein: CASQQGVGVSTDTQYF
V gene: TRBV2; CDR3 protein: CASRSGTANTEAFF
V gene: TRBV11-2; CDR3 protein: CASTSIGGNYGYTF
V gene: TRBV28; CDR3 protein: CASSGGGNEKLFF
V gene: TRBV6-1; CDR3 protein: CASTRGLAFQETQYF
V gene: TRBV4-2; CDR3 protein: CASSQEGGYGYTF
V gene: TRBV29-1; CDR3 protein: CSVERTTGTGRGGYTF
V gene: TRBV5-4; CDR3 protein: CASSPGGETQYF
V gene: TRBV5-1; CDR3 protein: CASGTGGSNEQFF
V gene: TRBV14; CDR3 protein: CASSQSGNNQPQHF
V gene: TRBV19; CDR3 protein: CASRPPLGGNSPLHF
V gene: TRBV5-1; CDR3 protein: CASSLAPATAGGEKLFF
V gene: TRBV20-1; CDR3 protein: CRTGHTDTQYF